Shown below are 14 T cell receptor beta chains from a single sample sequenced in a study of blood T cell repertoires in COVID-19. Libraries were prepared by immunoSEQ multiplex PCR; TCRdb keeps only in-frame clonotypes and omits some of them. The data show under 150,000 clones, with about 80% seen just once and about 25% held by the top ten. The sequencing input was peripheral blood. The receptor source for this set is a human donor in a cohort sampled during active COVID-19.

This clone was counted only a few times. The CDR3, as DNA: TGTGCCAGCAGTCCATTTAGGGGACAAACAGAGACCCAGTACTTC. It specifies CASSPFRGQTETQYF. The V and J genes are TRBV6-2 or TRBV6-3 and TRBJ2-5, with D possibly TRBD1 on 6 matching bases. CDR1 is MNHEY, CDR2 SVGEGT, per germline. V lost 5 bases, J lost 4 bases, and 17 bases lay in between. The CDR3 sequence is 15 residues long.

V gene TRBV21-1 combines with J gene TRBJ2-3; TRBD1, as called in the table, went unchecked against the DNA. TRBV21-1 is a listed pseudogene. The CDR3 runs 18 residues. This CDR3 reads CASSKPGQGVSSTDTQYF. The CDR3, as DNA: TGTGCCAGCAGCAAGCCGGGACAGGGGGTTTCTAGCACAGATACGCAGTATTTT.

CDR3 sequence (DNA): TGTGCCAGCAGCGTAGACAGTAGCAATCAGCCCCAGCATTTT. Its translation is CASSVDSSNQPQHF. The chain links TRBV9 to TRBJ1-5, with no clear D. The CDR3 length is 14 residues. V was clipped by 0 bases and J by 0 bases, with 4 bases between them. Germline V gene sequence: CDR1 SGDLS, CDR2 YYNGEE. The complete variable domain, with remaining parts taken from reference TRBV9 and TRBJ1-5, reads DSGVTQTPKHLITATGQRVTLRCSPRSGDLSVYWYQQSLDQGLQFLIQYYNGEERAKGNILERFSAQQFPDLHSELNLSSLELGDSALYFCASSVDSSNQPQHFGDGTRLSIL.

This chain uses TRBV19 with TRBJ2-1, with D maybe TRBD2 (5 bases). The V and J ends lost 4 bases and 7 bases respectively, with 17 bases between them. Germline values: CDR1 LNHDA, CDR2 SQIVND (reference sequence). The CDR3 spans 15 residues. The CDR3 DNA reads TGTGCCAGTAGTAGCGGACGGCCTCCGGGGAATGAGCAGTTCTTC. Translating gives CASSSGRPPGNEQFF.

The gene calls are TRBV6-5 and TRBJ2-1; 11 nucleotides agree with TRBD2. The CDR3 is 15 amino acids. Germline CDR1 MNHEY, CDR2 SVGAGI. With V trimmed by 5 bases and J by 7 bases, 7 bases remained unmatched. The CDR3 protein is CASSKLAGEPNEQFF. The CDR3 nucleotides read TGTGCCAGCAGTAAACTAGCGGGGGAGCCGAATGAGCAGTTCTTC.

This clone was picked up one time. The chain joins TRBV19 to TRBJ2-5; 7 nucleotides agree with TRBD2. This CDR3 spans 14 amino acids. The J segment lost 2 bases and the V segment lost 7 bases, leaving 7 bases of the junction unmatched. Germline V gene lookup returns CDR1 LNHDA and CDR2 SQIVND (reference sequence). The CDR3 coding sequence is TGTGCCAGTACCAACCTGGGACTACAAGAGACCCAGTACTTC. Translation gives CASTNLGLQETQYF.

The rearrangement links TRBV4-1 to TRBJ2-1, with 11 bases that match TRBD2. The length of the CDR3 is 17 residues. Trimming cost V 3 bases and J 3 bases; bases outside gene matches: 7. Germline CDR1 is MGHRA and CDR2 is YSYEKL. CDR3 protein: CASSQGLAGGIYNEQFF. Here the CDR3 DNA reads TGCGCCAGCAGCCAGGGCCTAGCGGGGGGCATCTACAATGAGCAGTTCTTC.

This chain connects TRBV7-8 to TRBJ1-2; 8 bases line up with TRBD1. The CDR3 loop spans 13 amino acids. J was trimmed by 6 bases and V by 4 bases; bases with no gene match: 4. Germline CDR1 SGHVS, CDR2 FQNEAQ. The chain's CDR3 is CASSSDRGNGYTF. CDR3 coding DNA: TGTGCCAGCAGCTCCGACAGGGGAAATGGCTACACCTTC.

This chain joins TRBV5-1 and TRBJ2-3; tentative D call: TRBD2 (6 bases). The germline gives CDR1 SGHRS, CDR2 YFSETQ. The ends were cut back, 4 bases at V and 0 bases at J, with 9 bases in the middle. This CDR3 is 14 amino acids long. The CDR3: CASSLGTSTDTQYF. Here the CDR3 DNA reads TGCGCCAGCAGCCTCGGGACTAGCACAGATACGCAGTATTTT.

This chain connects TRBV7-9 to TRBJ2-1, with D possibly being TRBD1 (6 bases). There are 17 residues in the CDR3. The V gene's germline CDR1 is SEHNR and CDR2 FQNEAQ (reference sequence). Trimming removed 4 bases at V and 8 bases at J, with 24 bases between. The CDR3 DNA is TGTGCCAGCAGCTCAACGATCAGACAGGTTATCAGGCATGAGCAGTTCTTC. This translates into CASSSTIRQVIRHEQFF.

This clone is a singleton in its sample. This sequence joins TRBV28 and TRBJ1-5; the D is unclear. Deletions cut 2 bases from V and 3 bases from J, with 11 bases between. Germline loops: CDR1 MDHEN, CDR2 SYDVKM. The CDR3 covers 15 residues. The CDR3 is CASSLDGRNNQPQHF. In nucleotides, the CDR3 is TGTGCCAGCAGTTTAGACGGGAGGAACAATCAGCCCCAGCATTTT.

The chain couples TRBV2 to TRBJ2-4, with D maybe TRBD2 (7 bases). V gave up 4 bases and J gave up 13 bases, with 20 bases separating them. The germline V gene encodes CDR1 SNHLY and CDR2 FYNNEI. This CDR3 contains 14 residues. The CDR3 nucleotides read TGTGCCAGCAGTGGGGGGGGCCCATCTGTCCCCCAGTACTTC. Translated, it gives CASSGGGPSVPQYF. The full variable domain, rest sourced from reference TRBV2 and TRBJ2-4, is EPEVTQTPSHQVTQMGQEVILRCVPISNHLYFYWYRQILGQKVEFLVSFYNNEISEKSEIFDDQFSVERPDGSNFTLKIRSTKLEDSAMYFCASSGGGPSVPQYFGAGTRLSVL.

V usage is TRBV5-4 and J usage is TRBJ2-7; TRBD1 aligns across 8 bases. The CDR3 is made up of 16 amino acids. J lost 5 bases, V lost 0 bases, and 10 bases had no gene match. Germline V CDR1 and CDR2: SGHNT, YYREEE (reference sequence). Here the CDR3 DNA reads TGTGCCAGCAGCTTGGGACAGGGGCGTGGGAGGCACGAGCAGTACTTC. It specifies CASSLGQGRGRHEQYF.

This chain uses TRBV19 with TRBJ2-7, with D perhaps matching TRBD1 (6 bases). The V and J ends lost 5 bases and 1 base respectively, with 15 bases between them. The CDR3 extends over 15 amino acids. Germline loops: CDR1 LNHDA, CDR2 SQIVND (reference sequence). The CDR3 region is CASSSLPTGSYEQYF. The CDR3 bases are TGTGCCAGTAGTTCCCTTCCGACAGGTTCCTACGAGCAGTACTTC. Looking up the rest from reference TRBV19 and TRBJ2-7 gives the full variable domain: DGGITQSPKYLFRKEGQNVTLSCEQNLNHDAMYWYRQDPGQGLRLIYYSQIVNDFQKGDIAEGYSVSREKKESFPLTVTSAQKNPTAFYLCASSSLPTGSYEQYFGPGTRLTVT.